This TCR beta chain appears in the sequencing data of a study of CD8 T cells in Susac syndrome. In the study overall: The Susac syndrome patients were therapy-naive, on corticosteroids, or on intravenous immunoglobulin alone at blood draw. Notes on the study in general: The CD4+ T cell repertoires in Susac syndrome did not show any clonal expansion.

Germline-derived CDR1 and CDR2 are DFQATT and SNEGSKA (reference sequence). CDR3 size: 14 residues. V dropped 4 bases and J dropped 6 bases, with 16 bases sitting between them. Random hexamers primed reverse transcription of about 0.45 to 1 ug RNA. Amplification of TCR beta CDR3 used immunoSEQ multiplex PCR across 54 Vbeta and 13 Jbeta. In TCRdb, the immunoSEQ multiplex PCR reads were re-called with MiXCR into one record per CDR3 protein. The sample carries just over 150,000 distinct CDR3 sequences, approximately 95% recorded once. Recently defined diagnostic criteria classed the Susac syndrome patients as definite or probable. For this clonotype: Its specificity is unknown.

Sample: CD4+ T cells from PBMCs. The sequence was collected from a human donor with Susac syndrome. The rearrangement joins TRBV20-1 to TRBJ2-1, with D perhaps assigned TRBD1 or TRBD2 (5 bases each). The CDR3 DNA follows: TGCAGTGCTACGGACACCTCAGGGAGCAATGAGCAGTTCTTC. Encoded protein: CSATDTSGSNEQFF.